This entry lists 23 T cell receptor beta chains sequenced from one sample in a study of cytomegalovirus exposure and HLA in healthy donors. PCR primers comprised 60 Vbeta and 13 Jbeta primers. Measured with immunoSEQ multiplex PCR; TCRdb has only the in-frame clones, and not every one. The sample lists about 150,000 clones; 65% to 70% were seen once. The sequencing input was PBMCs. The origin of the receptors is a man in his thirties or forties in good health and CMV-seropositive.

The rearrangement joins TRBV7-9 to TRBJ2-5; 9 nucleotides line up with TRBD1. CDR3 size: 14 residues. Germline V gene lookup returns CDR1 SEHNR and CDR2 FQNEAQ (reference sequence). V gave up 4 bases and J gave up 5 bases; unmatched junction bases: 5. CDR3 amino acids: CASSSDRGSETQYF. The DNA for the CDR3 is TGTGCCAGCAGCTCGGACAGGGGTAGTGAGACCCAGTACTTC.

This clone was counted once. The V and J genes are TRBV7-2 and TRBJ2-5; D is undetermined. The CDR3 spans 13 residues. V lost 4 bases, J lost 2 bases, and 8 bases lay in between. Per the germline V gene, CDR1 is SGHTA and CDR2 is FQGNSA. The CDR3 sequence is CASSSTWQETQYF. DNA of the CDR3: TGTGCCAGCAGCTCGACTTGGCAAGAGACCCAGTACTTC.

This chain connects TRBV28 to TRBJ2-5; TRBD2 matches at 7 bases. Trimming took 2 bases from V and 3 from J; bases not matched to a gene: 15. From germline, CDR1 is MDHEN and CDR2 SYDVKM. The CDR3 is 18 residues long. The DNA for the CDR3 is TGTGCCAGCAGTTTAGGACCAATGGTGGCGGGAGCGAAAGAGACCCAGTACTTC. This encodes CASSLGPMVAGAKETQYF.

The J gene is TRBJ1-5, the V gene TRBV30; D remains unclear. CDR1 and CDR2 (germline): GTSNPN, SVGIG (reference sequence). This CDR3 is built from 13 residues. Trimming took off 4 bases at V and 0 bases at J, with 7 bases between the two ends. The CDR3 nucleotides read TGTGCCTGGACGAGTAGTAGCAATCAGCCCCAGCATTTT. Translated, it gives CAWTSSSNQPQHF.

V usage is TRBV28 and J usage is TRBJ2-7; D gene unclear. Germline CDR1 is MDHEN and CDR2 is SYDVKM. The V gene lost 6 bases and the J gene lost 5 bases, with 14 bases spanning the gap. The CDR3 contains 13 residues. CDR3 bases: TGTGCCAGCAGCTACGACTCCGCCGACGAGCAGTACTTC. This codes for CASSYDSADEQYF.

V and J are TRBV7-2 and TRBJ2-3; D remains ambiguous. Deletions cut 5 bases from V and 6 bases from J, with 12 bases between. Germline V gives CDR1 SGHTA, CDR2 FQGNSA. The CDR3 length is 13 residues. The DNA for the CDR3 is TGTGCCAGCAGCCCAATCGACTGGGATACGCAGTATTTT. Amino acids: CASSPIDWDTQYF.

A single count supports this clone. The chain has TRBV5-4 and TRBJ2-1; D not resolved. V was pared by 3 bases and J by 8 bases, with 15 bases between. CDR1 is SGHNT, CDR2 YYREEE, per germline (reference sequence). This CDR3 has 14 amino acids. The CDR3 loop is CASSSLAGGDEQFF. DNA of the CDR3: TGTGCCAGCAGCTCTCTTGCAGGTGGTGATGAGCAGTTCTTC.

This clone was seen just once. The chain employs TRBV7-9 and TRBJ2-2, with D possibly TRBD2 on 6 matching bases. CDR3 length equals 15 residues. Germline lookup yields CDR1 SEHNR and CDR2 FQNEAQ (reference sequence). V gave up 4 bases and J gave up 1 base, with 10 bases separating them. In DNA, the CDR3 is TGTGCCAGCAGCTCGGCGGGGCTGAACACCGGGGAGCTGTTTTTT. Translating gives CASSSAGLNTGELFF. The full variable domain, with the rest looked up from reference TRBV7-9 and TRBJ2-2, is DTGVSQNPRHKITKRGQNVTFRCDPISEHNRLYWYRQTLGQGPEFLTYFQNEAQLEKSRLLSDRFSAERPKGSFSTLEIQRTEQGDSAMYLCASSSAGLNTGELFFGEGSRLTVL.

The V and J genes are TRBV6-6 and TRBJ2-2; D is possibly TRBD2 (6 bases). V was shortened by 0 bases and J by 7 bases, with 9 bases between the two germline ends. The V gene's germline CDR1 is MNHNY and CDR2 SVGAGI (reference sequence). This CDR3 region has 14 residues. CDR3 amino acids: CASSYSRERGELFF. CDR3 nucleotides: TGTGCCAGCAGTTACTCCCGGGAGCGCGGGGAGCTGTTTTTT.

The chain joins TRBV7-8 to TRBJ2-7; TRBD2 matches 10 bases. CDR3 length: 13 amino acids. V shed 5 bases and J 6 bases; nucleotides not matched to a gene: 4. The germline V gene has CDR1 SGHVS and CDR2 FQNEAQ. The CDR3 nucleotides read TGTGCCAGCAGCCTACAGCGGGAGGGCGAGCAGTACTTC. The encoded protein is CASSLQREGEQYF.

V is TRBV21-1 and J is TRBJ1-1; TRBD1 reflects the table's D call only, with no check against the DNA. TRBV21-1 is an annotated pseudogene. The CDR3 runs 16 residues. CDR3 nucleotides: TGTGCCAGCAGCGGTCCGGGACAGGGCGTGAAGACTGAAGCTTTCTTT. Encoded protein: CASSGPGQGVKTEAFF.

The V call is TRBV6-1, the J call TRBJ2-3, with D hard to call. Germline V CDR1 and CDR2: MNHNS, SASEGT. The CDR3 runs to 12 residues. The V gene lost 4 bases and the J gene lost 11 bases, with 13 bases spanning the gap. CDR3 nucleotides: TGTGCCAGCAGTGGATCAATGCTAGGGCAGTATTTT. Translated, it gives CASSGSMLGQYF.

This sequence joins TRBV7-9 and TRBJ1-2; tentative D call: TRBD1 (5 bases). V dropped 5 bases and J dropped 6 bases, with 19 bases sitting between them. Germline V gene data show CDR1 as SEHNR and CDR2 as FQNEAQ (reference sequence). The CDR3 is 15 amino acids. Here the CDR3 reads CASSPPFPGTHGYTF. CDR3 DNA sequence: TGTGCCAGCAGCCCTCCCTTCCCAGGGACTCATGGCTACACCTTC.

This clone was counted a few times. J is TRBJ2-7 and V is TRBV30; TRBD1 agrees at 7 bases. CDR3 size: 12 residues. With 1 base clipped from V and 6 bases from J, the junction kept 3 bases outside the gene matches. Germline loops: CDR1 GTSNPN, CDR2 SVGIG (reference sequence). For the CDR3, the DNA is TGTGCCTGGAGTGCGTCAGGGGGCGAGCAGTACTTC. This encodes CAWSASGGEQYF.

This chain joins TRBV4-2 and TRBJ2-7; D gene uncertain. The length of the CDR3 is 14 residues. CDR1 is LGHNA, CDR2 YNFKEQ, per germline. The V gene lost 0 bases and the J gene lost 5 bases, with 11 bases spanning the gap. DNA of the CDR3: TGTGCCAGCAGCCAAGATTGGCGAAGCGACGAGCAGTACTTC. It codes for CASSQDWRSDEQYF.

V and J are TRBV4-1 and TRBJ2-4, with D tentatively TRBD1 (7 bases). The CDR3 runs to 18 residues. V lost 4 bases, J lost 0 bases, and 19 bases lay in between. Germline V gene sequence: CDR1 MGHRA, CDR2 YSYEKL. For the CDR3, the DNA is TGCGCCAGCAGCCTCCCTGGGGGGACAGACCTAGCCAAAAACATTCAGTACTTC. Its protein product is CASSLPGGTDLAKNIQYF.

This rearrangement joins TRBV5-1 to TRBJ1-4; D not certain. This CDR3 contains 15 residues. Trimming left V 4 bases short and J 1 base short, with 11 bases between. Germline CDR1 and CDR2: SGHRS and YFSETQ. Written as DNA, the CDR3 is TGCGCCAGCAGCCGGGCCGGGGAAACTAATGAAAAACTGTTTTTT. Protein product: CASSRAGETNEKLFF.

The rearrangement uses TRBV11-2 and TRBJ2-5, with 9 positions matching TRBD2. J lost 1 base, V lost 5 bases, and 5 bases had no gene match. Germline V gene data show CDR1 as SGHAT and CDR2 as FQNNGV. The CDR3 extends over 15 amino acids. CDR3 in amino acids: CASSRSGSFQETQYF. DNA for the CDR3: TGTGCCAGCAGCCGTAGCGGGAGTTTCCAAGAGACCCAGTACTTC.

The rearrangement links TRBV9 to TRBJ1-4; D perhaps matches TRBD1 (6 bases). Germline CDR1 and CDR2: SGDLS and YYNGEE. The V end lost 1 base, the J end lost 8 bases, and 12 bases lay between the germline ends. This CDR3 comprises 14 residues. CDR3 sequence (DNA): TGTGCCAGCAGCGTAAGCACAGGGAGCGAAAAACTGTTTTTT. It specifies CASSVSTGSEKLFF.

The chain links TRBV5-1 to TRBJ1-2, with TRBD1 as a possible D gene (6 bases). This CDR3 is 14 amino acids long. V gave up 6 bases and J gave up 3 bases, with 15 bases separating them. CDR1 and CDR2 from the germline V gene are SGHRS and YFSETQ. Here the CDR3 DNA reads TGCGCCAGCACCCCGGAAGGGGGAGACTATGGCTACACCTTC. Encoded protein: CASTPEGGDYGYTF.

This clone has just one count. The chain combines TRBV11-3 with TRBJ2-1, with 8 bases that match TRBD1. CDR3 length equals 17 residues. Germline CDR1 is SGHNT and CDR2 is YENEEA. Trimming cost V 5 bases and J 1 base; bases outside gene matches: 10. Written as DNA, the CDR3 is TGTGCCAGCAGCCAGGGGGCCGACAGGGGATCCTACAATGAGCAGTTCTTC. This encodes CASSQGADRGSYNEQFF.

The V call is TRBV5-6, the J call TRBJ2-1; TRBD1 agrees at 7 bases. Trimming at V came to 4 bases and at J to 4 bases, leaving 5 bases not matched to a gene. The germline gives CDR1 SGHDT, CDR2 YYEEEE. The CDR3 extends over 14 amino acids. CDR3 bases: TGTGCCAGCAGCACCGGACAGGTTTACAATGAGCAGTTCTTC. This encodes CASSTGQVYNEQFF.

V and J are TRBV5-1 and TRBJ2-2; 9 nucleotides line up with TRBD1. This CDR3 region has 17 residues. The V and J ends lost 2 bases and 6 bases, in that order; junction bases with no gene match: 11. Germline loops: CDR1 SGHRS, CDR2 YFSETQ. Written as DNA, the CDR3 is TGCGCCAGCAGCTTAACCGGGACAGGGTGGTTTTCCGGGGAGCTGTTTTTT. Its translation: CASSLTGTGWFSGELFF.